This is a list of T cell receptor beta chains from one sample in a study of ipilimumab plus nivolumab after autologous stem cell transplantation. The method was immunoSEQ multiplex PCR; TCRdb's version includes in-frame clones alone and lacks a portion of them. The sample has around 12,000 clones, roughly 73% seen once. The source was PBMCs, collected in a trial of ipilimumab plus nivolumab as post-transplant consolidation. The receptor set was obtained from a male donor with diffuse large B-cell lymphoma. Each CDR3 is given with its conserved first and last residue. Each record gives: J gene, clone size, D gene, V gene, CDR3 protein, CDR3 DNA. A D gene is named only where the DNA matches it firmly. Size is omitted from some rows. Given values are once, few, many or a class for expanded clones.

j_call: TRBJ1-3; clone_size: NA; d_call: NA; v_call: TRBV7-6; cdr3_aa: CASSTGTAGNTIYF; cdr3_nt: TGTGCCAGCAGTACCGGGACGGCTGGAAACACCATATATTTT
j_call: TRBJ2-7; clone_size: few; d_call: NA; v_call: TRBV5-8; cdr3_aa: CASSKRGDEQYF; cdr3_nt: TGTGCCAGCAGTAAGAGGGGGGACGAGCAGTACTTC
j_call: TRBJ2-3; clone_size: NA; d_call: NA; v_call: TRBV9; cdr3_aa: CASSVGRLALTDTQYF; cdr3_nt: TGTGCCAGCAGCGTAGGGAGGCTAGCGCTCACAGATACGCAGTATTTT
j_call: TRBJ1-2; clone_size: few; d_call: NA; v_call: TRBV5-5; cdr3_aa: CASSLLEFGRGYTF; cdr3_nt: TGTGCCAGCAGCTTGTTAGAATTTGGTAGGGGCTACACCTTC
j_call: TRBJ2-1; clone_size: NA; d_call: NA; v_call: TRBV29-1; cdr3_aa: CSAHRYGYNEQFF; cdr3_nt: TGCAGCGCTCATCGGTACGGGTACAATGAGCAGTTCTTC
j_call: TRBJ1-2; clone_size: NA; d_call: TRBD1; v_call: TRBV19; cdr3_aa: CASSAGQGLYGYTF; cdr3_nt: TGTGCCAGTAGTGCCGGACAGGGTCTCTATGGCTACACCTTC
j_call: TRBJ1-6; clone_size: NA; d_call: NA; v_call: TRBV7-2; cdr3_aa: CASSHPRLSSYNSPLHF; cdr3_nt: TGTGCCAGCAGCCATCCACGGTTGAGCTCCTATAATTCACCCCTCCACTTT
j_call: TRBJ1-2; clone_size: NA; d_call: TRBD1; v_call: TRBV5-4; cdr3_aa: CASSLDGDRGGYTF; cdr3_nt: TGTGCCAGCAGCTTAGATGGGGACAGGGGCGGCTACACCTTC
j_call: TRBJ1-5; clone_size: NA; d_call: NA; v_call: TRBV7-8; cdr3_aa: CASSLATQGYQPQHF; cdr3_nt: TGTGCCAGCAGCTTAGCTACACAGGGCTATCAGCCCCAGCATTTT
j_call: TRBJ2-5; clone_size: NA; d_call: NA; v_call: TRBV7-9; cdr3_aa: CASSFHYQETQYF; cdr3_nt: TGTGCCAGCAGCTTTCACTACCAAGAGACCCAGTACTTC
j_call: TRBJ1-2; clone_size: NA; d_call: TRBD1; v_call: TRBV7-6; cdr3_aa: CASSSGTVYGYTF; cdr3_nt: TGTGCCAGCAGTTCCGGGACAGTCTATGGCTACACCTTC
j_call: TRBJ2-1; clone_size: NA; d_call: NA; v_call: TRBV7-2; cdr3_aa: CASSYESYNEQFF; cdr3_nt: TGTGCCAGCAGTTACGAATCCTACAATGAGCAGTTCTTC
j_call: TRBJ1-5; clone_size: NA; d_call: NA; v_call: TRBV19; cdr3_aa: CASSLWGSNQPQHF; cdr3_nt: TGTGCCAGTAGTCTGTGGGGATCGAATCAGCCCCAGCATTTT
j_call: TRBJ2-7; clone_size: medium-sized; d_call: TRBD1; v_call: TRBV2; cdr3_aa: CASRTGEIYEQYF; cdr3_nt: TGTGCCAGCAGGACAGGGGAAATTTACGAGCAGTACTTC
j_call: TRBJ1-4; clone_size: once; d_call: NA; v_call: TRBV5-1; cdr3_aa: CASNPGSGVNEKLFF; cdr3_nt: TGCGCCAGCAACCCGGGTTCCGGAGTGAATGAAAAACTGTTTTTT
j_call: TRBJ1-2; clone_size: NA; d_call: NA; v_call: TRBV19; cdr3_aa: CATRVDEANTEEGYGYTF; cdr3_nt: TGTGCCACCCGTGTCGATGAGGCCAACACTGAAGAGGGCTATGGCTACACCTTC
j_call: TRBJ2-1; clone_size: NA; d_call: NA; v_call: TRBV5-1; cdr3_aa: CASNNRASLDEQFF; cdr3_nt: TGCGCCAGCAACAATAGGGCTAGTCTCGATGAGCAGTTCTTC
j_call: TRBJ2-3; clone_size: NA; d_call: TRBD2; v_call: TRBV4-3; cdr3_aa: CASSQFGSGGTDTQYF; cdr3_nt: TGCGCCAGCAGCCAATTCGGTAGCGGGGGGACAGATACGCAGTATTTT
j_call: TRBJ1-5; clone_size: NA; d_call: NA; v_call: TRBV6-1; cdr3_aa: CASGASNQPQHF; cdr3_nt: TGTGCCAGCGGGGCTAGCAATCAGCCCCAGCATTTT
j_call: TRBJ2-5; clone_size: NA; d_call: TRBD2; v_call: TRBV7-2; cdr3_aa: CASSLVFSGTQETQYF; cdr3_nt: TGTGCCAGCAGCTTAGTCTTTAGCGGGACTCAAGAGACCCAGTACTTC
j_call: TRBJ2-5; clone_size: NA; d_call: TRBD2; v_call: TRBV30; cdr3_aa: CAWSLGGTRETQYF; cdr3_nt: TGTGCCTGGAGTTTGGGGGGGACCAGGGAGACCCAGTACTTC
j_call: TRBJ1-6; clone_size: few; d_call: NA; v_call: TRBV19; cdr3_aa: CASSQYSNHSPLHF; cdr3_nt: TGTGCCAGTAGTCAGTACAGTAACCATTCACCCCTCCACTTT
j_call: TRBJ1-1; clone_size: few; d_call: NA; v_call: TRBV6-1; cdr3_aa: CASSQLLNTEAFF; cdr3_nt: TGTGCCAGCAGTCAGCTTCTGAACACTGAAGCTTTCTTT
j_call: TRBJ2-7; clone_size: NA; d_call: TRBD2; v_call: TRBV19; cdr3_aa: CASSIRLADSYEQYF; cdr3_nt: TGTGCCAGTAGTATAAGACTAGCGGACTCCTACGAGCAGTACTTC
j_call: TRBJ1-1; clone_size: few; d_call: NA; v_call: TRBV7-9; cdr3_aa: CASVGDLWLEAFF; cdr3_nt: TGTGCCAGCGTGGGCGATTTGTGGCTCGAAGCTTTCTTT
j_call: TRBJ2-3; clone_size: NA; d_call: NA; v_call: TRBV18; cdr3_aa: CASSPEARQRSTDTQYF; cdr3_nt: TGTGCCAGCTCTCCCGAGGCGAGACAGAGATCCACAGATACGCAGTATTTT
j_call: TRBJ2-7; clone_size: NA; d_call: TRBD2; v_call: TRBV19; cdr3_aa: CATSSGGYEQYF; cdr3_nt: TGTGCCACCTCTAGCGGGGGCTACGAGCAGTACTTC
j_call: TRBJ1-1; clone_size: medium-sized; d_call: NA; v_call: TRBV11-2; cdr3_aa: CASSPQGRGRNTEAFF; cdr3_nt: TGTGCCAGCAGCCCTCAGGGTCGGGGACGGAACACTGAAGCTTTCTTT
j_call: TRBJ2-5; clone_size: NA; d_call: TRBD2; v_call: TRBV27; cdr3_aa: CASSRREGETQYF; cdr3_nt: TGTGCCAGCAGCCGGCGGGAGGGAGAGACCCAGTACTTC
j_call: TRBJ1-5; clone_size: NA; d_call: NA; v_call: TRBV19; cdr3_aa: CASSALVSQPQHF; cdr3_nt: TGTGCCAGTAGTGCCCTAGTGAGTCAGCCCCAGCATTTT
j_call: TRBJ2-5; clone_size: once; d_call: NA; v_call: TRBV11-3; cdr3_aa: CASSLLETQYF; cdr3_nt: TGTGCCAGCAGCTTACTAGAGACCCAGTACTTC
j_call: TRBJ2-3; clone_size: NA; d_call: TRBD2; v_call: TRBV19; cdr3_aa: CASTGGTSLDGDTQYF; cdr3_nt: TGTGCCAGTACCGGGGGGACTAGCTTAGATGGAGATACGCAGTATTTT
j_call: TRBJ1-1; clone_size: once; d_call: TRBD1; v_call: TRBV9; cdr3_aa: CASSAVRTGGVGRFGTEAFF; cdr3_nt: TGTGCCAGCAGCGCCGTGAGGACAGGTGGGGTCGGCAGGTTTGGCACTGAAGCTTTCTTT